One sample yielded the 14 T cell receptor beta chains listed below, sequenced in a study of identical twins' blood T cells. One entry per CDR3 protein results from TCRdb running MiXCR on the 5' RACE reads. The sample carries a few hundred thousand distinct CDR3 sequences, roughly 31% recorded once. Sequencing input: PBMCs. The receptors here all came from a woman between 18 and 55 years old in good health.

Comments on this clonotype: A much larger clone sits a single nucleotide away, making a read error possible. The rearrangement uses TRBV29-1 and TRBJ2-1, with TRBD2 matching 10 bases. After removal of 5 bases from V and 7 bases from J, the junction contained 8 bases not matched to a gene. The CDR3 is 14 amino acids. CDR1 SQVTM and CDR2 ANQGSEA come from the germline V gene. The CDR3 bases are TGCAGCGTTAAGGGACTAGCGAGAGCAAATGAGCAGTTCTTC. Translated: CSVKGLARANEQFF.

V is TRBV7-9 and J is TRBJ2-1; D is perhaps TRBD2 (5 bases). The CDR3 contains 13 residues. The germline V gene encodes CDR1 SEHNR and CDR2 FQNEAQ (reference sequence). As DNA, the CDR3 is TGTGAGGTCGGTGAGGGAACCTACAATGAGCAGTTCTTC. Protein sequence: CEVGEGTYNEQFF. Variable domain in full (rest from reference TRBV7-9 and TRBJ2-1): DTGVSQNPRHKITKRGQNVTFRCDPISEHNRLYWYRQTLGQGPEFLTYFQNEAQLEKSRLLSDRFSAERPKGSFSTLEIQRTEQGDSAMYLCEVGEGTYNEQFFGPGTRLTVL.

Points on this clonotype: This may be a read error: a much more frequent sequence differs by one nucleotide. The chain recombines TRBV6-2 or TRBV6-3 with TRBJ2-1; a possible D gene is TRBD1 (5 bases). This CDR3 has 14 residues. Germline lookup yields CDR1 MNHEY and CDR2 SVGEGT. For the CDR3, the DNA is TGTGCCTGCAGTTACAGGACAATTGGGCATGAGCAGTTCTTC. It encodes CACSYRTIGHEQFF.

The rearrangement joins TRBV20-1 to TRBJ1-3; TRBD1 aligns across 9 bases. The CDR3 contains 14 residues. CDR1 DFQATT and CDR2 SNEGSKA come from the germline V gene (reference sequence). With V trimmed by 6 bases and J by 3 bases, 6 bases remained unmatched. The CDR3 loop is CSALGTGSGNTIYF. In DNA, the CDR3 is TGCAGTGCCCTCGGGACAGGGAGTGGAAACACCATATATTTT.

The rearrangement uses TRBV10-3 and TRBJ2-1; D remains unclear. The V and J ends lost 2 bases and 10 bases respectively, with 6 bases between them. The CDR3 has 11 residues. Germline-derived CDR1 and CDR2 are ENHRY and SYGVKD. The CDR3 spells CAISEVAEQFF. CDR3 coding DNA: TGTGCCATCAGTGAGGTGGCCGAGCAGTTCTTC.

For this clonotype: The junction departs from germline at one end; a sequencing error may be responsible. The chain employs TRBV20-1 and TRBJ1-1, with 9 nucleotides matching TRBD1. Germline V gene data show CDR1 as DFQATT and CDR2 as SNEGSKA (reference sequence). CDR3 length: 13 amino acids. The CDR3: CSAPGQGNTEASF. The DNA of the CDR3 is TGCAGTGCACCCGGACAGGGGAACACTGAAGCTTCCTTT.

The chain has TRBV19 and TRBJ2-1; D is perhaps TRBD2 (6 bases). The CDR3 loop spans 15 amino acids. From germline, CDR1 is LNHDA and CDR2 SQIVND (reference sequence). V was clipped by 1 base and J by 8 bases, with 15 bases between them. DNA for the CDR3: TGTGCCAGTAGTATAGCTGGCGGGATCATAGATGAGCAGTTCTTC. It encodes CASSIAGGIIDEQFF.

V and J are TRBV14 and TRBJ2-7; weak D call: TRBD1 (6 bases). This CDR3 comprises 15 residues. V dropped 0 bases and J dropped 4 bases, with 13 bases sitting between them. Germline-derived CDR1 and CDR2 are SGHDN and FVKESK. CDR3 coding DNA: TGTGCCAGCAGCCAAGAAAGGGCAGGGGAATACGAGCAGTACTTC. It is translated as CASSQERAGEYEQYF.

This chain links TRBV20-1 with TRBJ2-6; D unresolved. This CDR3 comprises 13 residues. Germline-derived CDR1 and CDR2 are DFQATT and SNEGSKA (reference sequence). Trimming took 3 bases from V and 0 from J, leaving 3 bases between them. CDR3 amino acids: CSARTSGANVLTF. In nucleotides, the CDR3 is TGCAGTGCTAGGACCTCTGGGGCCAACGTCCTGACTTTC.

This clonotype was detected only a few times. The chain is built from TRBV28 and TRBJ1-2; 8 nucleotides line up with TRBD1. The junction had 5 bases not matched to a gene; V was cut back by 7 bases and J by 1 base. There are 14 residues in the CDR3. CDR1 is MDHEN, CDR2 SYDVKM, per germline. CDR3 residues: CASNDRGFNYGYTF. DNA for the CDR3: TGTGCCAGCAACGACAGGGGTTTTAACTATGGCTACACCTTC.

The V and J genes are TRBV28 and TRBJ1-2, with TRBD1 identical over 7 bases. V shed 3 bases, J shed 8 bases, and the junction held 6 bases outside the gene matches. CDR3 length: 13 residues. CDR1 is MDHEN, CDR2 SYDVKM, per germline. CDR3 loop: CASSFPGGMGYTF. DNA for the CDR3: TGTGCCAGCAGTTTCCCAGGGGGAATGGGCTACACCTTC.

There are a few counts of this clonotype. The V and J genes are TRBV19 and TRBJ1-4, with unresolved D. This CDR3 region has 14 residues. Germline V gene sequence: CDR1 LNHDA, CDR2 SQIVND (reference sequence). The V and J ends lost 4 bases and 7 bases respectively, with 13 bases between them. CDR3 sequence (DNA): TGTGCCAGTAGTAATGCCCGAAGTGGTGAAAAACTGTTTTTT. Translation: CASSNARSGEKLFF.

The sample holds a few counts of this clonotype. This chain uses TRBV5-1 with TRBJ1-1, with 8 bases matching TRBD1. There are 14 residues in the CDR3. Germline assignment: CDR1 SGHRS and CDR2 YFSETQ. V lost 4 bases and J lost 0; bases outside the gene matches: 2. The CDR3: CASSDRGVNTEAFF. In DNA form, the CDR3 reads TGCGCCAGCAGCGACAGGGGAGTGAACACTGAAGCTTTCTTT.

Ten or more counts support this clonotype. The chain joins TRBV5-5 to TRBJ1-1; no clear D. The germline CDR1 and CDR2 sequences are SGHKS and YYEKEE (reference sequence). The CDR3 covers 14 residues. V lost 1 base to trimming and J lost 0 bases, with 7 bases between them. The CDR3 here is CASSLTDLNTEAFF. The CDR3 DNA reads as TGTGCCAGCAGCTTGACAGACCTGAACACTGAAGCTTTCTTT.